This entry is about one TCR beta chain. The sample comes from a study of control samples from healthy donors and cancer patients. The CDR3 has 15 residues. The ends lost 4 bases at V and 2 bases at J; junction bases unmatched: 6. Germline lookup yields CDR1 SQVTM and CDR2 ANQGSEA. TCRdb's table, derived via immunoSEQ multiplex PCR, lists solely in-frame clones and lacks some. The sample carries roughly 39,000 clones, 80% to 95% recorded once. The J gene is TRBJ2-5, the V gene TRBV29-1; 11 bases map to TRBD2. Sequenced material: blood. The sequence was collected from a woman aged 45-59 years in good health. Here the CDR3 DNA reads TGCAGCGTTGGGATGCTAGCGGGGGGTCAAGAGACCCAGTACTTC. Translated, it gives CSVGMLAGGQETQYF.